The entry below gives a single T cell receptor beta chain sequence along with its context. The sample originates from a study of blood T cell repertoires in COVID-19. CDR3 length equals 16 residues. J was trimmed by 7 bases and V by 1 base; bases with no gene match: 6. The germline gives CDR1 LGHDT, CDR2 YNNKEL (reference sequence). Method: immunoSEQ multiplex PCR; TCRdb's copy keeps in-frame clones and lacks some. The data show roughly 330,000 clones, more than 75% seen once. The rearrangement uses TRBV3-1 (or the pseudogene TRBV3-2) and TRBJ2-1, with 11 bases fitting TRBD2. Sequencing was carried out using PBMCs or T cells enriched from blood (not recorded which). The sequence was obtained from a woman younger than 30 who had recovered from COVID-19. CDR3 nucleotides: TGTGCCAGCAGCCAAGTAGCGGGGGGGCTGTCGAATGAGCAGTTCTTC. It encodes CASSQVAGGLSNEQFF.